This TCR beta chain was sequenced in a study of regulatory T cells in long-lasting Graves disease. Study findings and constraints: When disease was persistent, TRBV28, TRBJ1-2 and TRBJ2-5 were the favored segments. The study found persistent patients shared more public clonotypes (about 3,000) than new patients (over 900). Study of thyroid tissue was not done, with only peripheral blood studied.

Construction of TCR beta libraries relied on iRepertoire HTBI primers and on Arm-PCR targeting CDR3 regions. In the authors' workflow: Samples jointly harbored 62 TRBV and 14 to 15 TRBJ segments. One entry per CDR3 protein results from TCRdb running MiXCR on the multiplex PCR reads. TCRdb's processing, not the authors', yielded these V and J calls. The sample shows approximately 400,000 distinct CDR3 sequences, roughly 20% of them seen only once. This clonotype was seen at least ten times. Its antigen is not identified. Regarding time point: persistent/refractory GD, antithyroid drugs over 5 years with positive TRAb. After RNA was extracted from PBMCs, the TCR library was made from it. This CDR3 comprises 14 residues. The trim removed 3 bases at V and 6 bases at J, leaving 2 bases unmatched.

The chain employs TRBV12-3 or TRBV12-4 and TRBJ2-7; TRBD2 matches 13 bases. The origin of this receptor is a female donor with Graves disease. Sequences were derived from peripheral blood mononuclear cells (PBMCs), sampled when the disease was refractory, from a patient treated with antithyroid drugs. CDR3 loop: CASSFWTSGGEQYF. The CDR3 coding sequence is TGTGCCAGCAGTTTTTGGACTAGCGGGGGCGAGCAGTACTTC.